This paragraph covers one TCR beta chain sequence. TCRdb called the 5' RACE reads again in MiXCR, with one record for every CDR3 protein. The sample holds some 100,000 distinct CDR3 sequences, roughly 14% seen once. The sample belongs to a study of early T cells in non-severe SARS-CoV-2 infection. Germline V lookup: CDR1 SGHRS, CDR2 YFSETQ. V was cut by 2 bases and J by 6 bases, with 8 bases left in between. This CDR3 has 13 amino acids. Sequencing was performed on whole blood. This TCR was recovered from an adult who was a healthcare worker with PCR-confirmed SARS-CoV-2 infection or an uninfected control (not recorded which). This chain links TRBV5-1 with TRBJ2-2, with D maybe TRBD2 (5 bases). CDR3 in DNA: TGCGCCAGCAGCTTCGAGGGAGCCGGGGAGCTGTTTTTT. Translating gives CASSFEGAGELFF.